This TCR beta chain emerged from a study of shared clonotypes between healthy human individuals (dated by TCRdb to 2018 to 2020). Looking at the study overall: A few men and a couple of women, aged 18 to 49 years, made up the cohort. To increase sequencing depth and limit assay-specific biases, TCR repertoire library preparation and sequencing were carried out by different laboratories using diverse techniques. For each donor, three plates each were used for CD4 naive and CD4 memory, two plates were used for CD8 naive, and one plate was used for CD8 memory. Between about 0.8 and 9 billion PBMCs per donor were obtained by leukapheresis. Blood TCR repertoires of roughly five healthy adults were deeply sequenced to estimate repertoire size and the extent of clonotype sharing between individuals. Points the paper makes about the study in general: Naive subsets generally had larger estimated clonotype richness than memory subsets. The small number of donors limited the genetic and exposure-history diversity represented. When a few donors were compared, the shared fraction of clonotypes was about 5.2% for naive CD4, about 4% for naive CD8, roughly 2.5% for memory CD4, and under 0.5% for memory CD8. Rarefaction of sorted-subset datasets indicated incomplete sequencing despite the large sequencing depth. Sampling was limited to blood, and TCR repertoires in tissue likely differ from TCR repertoires in blood. Compared with non-shared clonotypes, clonotypes shared by all four sorted-subset donors had higher generation probabilities. Based on pairwise subsampling, the degree of clonotype sharing among donors was expected to be affected by sequencing depth.

Worth noting for this clone: Its antigen target is currently unknown. Base qualities are not at hand, and no much larger clone is one base apart.

Taken from cysteine to phenylalanine, the CDR3 has 12 residues. This entry keeps only the CDR3 DNA: 36 bases, framed from base 1. Sequences SQVTM (CDR1) and ANQGSEA (CDR2) are obtained from the germline V gene. Deletion took 6 bases off V and 9 bases off J, with a span of 15 bases between the germline ends. For the CD8 naive samples, CD45RO-negative cells were positively selected for CCR7, yielding a CD45RA+CCR7+ population from which TemRA cells were excluded. Donors were healthy HIV-negative adults with no recently reported acute infections or vaccinations. Every donor was a Caucasian adult living in Nashville, Tennessee, USA. After blood collection by leukapheresis, PBMCs were isolated using Ficoll-Histopaque density gradient centrifugation and then cryopreserved in the vapor phase of liquid nitrogen. Analytical flow cytometry was used to check the purity and quantity of every magnetically sorted T cell population. Genomic DNA was isolated from every sorted fraction and measured by UV absorbance on a Nanodrop 2000c.

TCR CDR3 regions were amplified from genomic DNA by multiplex PCR using the deep immunoSEQ assay. Extracted genomic DNA from each cell subset was spread evenly across all wells of several immunoSEQ 96-well plates, with each plate serving as a replicate. Each replicate PCR for sorted subsets received about 0.2 ug genomic DNA, equal to 28,000 or so T cell genomes. Purified libraries were quantified with a Qubit 3.0 fluorometer, sized on a Bioanalyzer 2100, and re-quantified with the KAPA Library Quantification kit. Each immunoSEQ 96-well plate was sequenced on its own single-read 150-cycle Illumina NextSeq 550 flow cell. As for the original processing: The immunoSEQ output contained only junctional sequences without quality scores, so filtering could not match that applied to full-length reads. Sequences were annotated with PyIR, a Python wrapper for IgBLAST v1.9, and V/J genes and CDR3 were assigned using IMGT germline references. Reads were filtered out if the reads had weak V/J assignments (E-value above 1e-6), no CDR3, stop codons, out-of-frame junctions, or ambiguous translated residues. V3J clonotypes were defined as sequences sharing an identical inferred V gene, J gene, and CDR3 amino acid sequence. To compute the percentage overlap between repertoires, the number of shared unique clonotypes was divided by the size of the smaller repertoire. Three approaches were used to assess repertoire richness: RTK rarefaction, the Chao1 estimator, and Recon v2.1 estimates of unobserved clonotypes. For all TCRbeta clonotypes obtained by the gDNA method from four donors, generation probabilities were computed with OLGA. In TCRdb, the immuneACCESS table is reduced to in-frame sequences with V and J assigned. These tables do not hold every clone; where another copy was compared, an unresolved V gene accounts for under half, and the others remain unexplained. That table supplies the V and J calls and clone size; D and trimming were determined from the DNA. For this sample there are about 870,000 clones; 80% to 95% appear just once. The ten biggest clones cover less than 25% of the sample.

Sequencing was performed on naive CD8+ T cells sorted from blood. The cell subset or site label here, explained by the study, means: CD45RA+CCR7+. The chain uses TRBV29-1 and TRBJ2-1; the D gene is possibly TRBD1, with 5 bases matching. This clonotype was obtained from a man aged 25-40 years in good health. Here the CDR3 is given as CSVRQFPGEQFF. The DNA sequence reads TGCAGCGTACGACAGTTCCCAGGTGAGCAGTTCTTC.